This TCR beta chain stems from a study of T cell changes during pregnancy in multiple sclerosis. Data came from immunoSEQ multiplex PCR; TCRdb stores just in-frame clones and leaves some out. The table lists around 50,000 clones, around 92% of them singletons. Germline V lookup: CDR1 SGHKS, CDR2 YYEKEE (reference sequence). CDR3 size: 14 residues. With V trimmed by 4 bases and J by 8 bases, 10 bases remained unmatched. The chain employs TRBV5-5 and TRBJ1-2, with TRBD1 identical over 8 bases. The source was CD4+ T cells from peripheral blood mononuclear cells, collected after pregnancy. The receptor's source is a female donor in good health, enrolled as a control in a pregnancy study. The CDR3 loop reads CASSLDREIWGYTF. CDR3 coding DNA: TGTGCCAGCAGCCTGGACAGGGAGATTTGGGGCTACACCTTC. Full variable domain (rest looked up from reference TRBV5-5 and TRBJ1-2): DAGVTQSPTHLIKTRGQQVTLRCSPISGHKSVSWYQQVLGQGPQFIFQYYEKEERGRGNFPDRFSARQFPNYSSELNVNALLLGDSALYLCASSLDREIWGYTFGSGTRLTVV.